Below, one T cell receptor beta chain is given with its context. The data were obtained in a study of blood T cell repertoires in COVID-19. Study summary: Samples came from the United States, Italy and Spain, spanning acute and convalescent COVID-19. From T cells, B-cell-depleted T cells, or PBMCs came the material, which was cDNA or gDNA.

This CDR3 has 14 amino acids. CDR1 is MDHEN, CDR2 SYDVKM, per germline. Losses at the gene ends were 6 bases for V and 5 bases for J; bases not matched to a gene: 6. The assay was immunoSEQ multiplex PCR, and TCRdb's table has in-frame clones only and misses some. Of 150,000 to 200,000 clones detected, about 86% appear once; the ten largest clones hold less than 20%. The source material was peripheral blood. This TCR was recovered from a woman of 80 years or more with acute or convalescent COVID-19. The chain joins TRBV28 to TRBJ2-5; 10 bases line up with TRBD1. CDR3 nucleotide sequence: TGTGCCAGCAGGAAAGACAGGGGGCCGGAGACCCAGTACTTC. It specifies CASRKDRGPETQYF.